This is a list of T cell receptor beta chains from one sample in a study of regulatory T cells in long-lasting Graves disease. MiXCR, applied by TCRdb to the multiplex PCR reads, yields one record per CDR3 protein. The data contain about 400,000 distinct CDR3 sequences, under 25% of them singletons. Sequencing was performed on peripheral blood mononuclear cells (PBMCs), taken when the disease was refractory, from a patient treated with antithyroid drugs. The receptors were sampled from a female donor with Graves disease. CDR3s include the opening cysteine and the closing phenylalanine or tryptophan. The D gene is left open where the match is weak. Only part of the rows carry a size: once, few, many, or a class if the clone is expanded.

size	D	J	V	CDR3	DNA
few	TRBD1	TRBJ1-6	TRBV19	CASTAGGGSPLHF	TGTGCCAGTACCGCAGGGGGAGGCTCACCCCTCCACTTT
many	-	TRBJ2-7	TRBV6-1	CASSPLTEPSYEQYF	TGTGCCAGCAGTCCTCTGACAGAACCAAGCTACGAGCAGTACTTC
many	TRBD1	TRBJ2-7	TRBV10-3	CAISVLNPGQGAPSSYEQYF	TGTGCCATCAGTGTCCTCAACCCGGGACAGGGGGCGCCCAGCTCCTACGAGCAGTACTTC
-	-	TRBJ1-4	TRBV7-9	CASSSNQIPNEKLFF	TGTGCCAGCAGCTCTAATCAGATCCCTAATGAAAAACTGTTTTTT
many	-	TRBJ1-5	TRBV12-3/TRBV12-4	CASSPGVGAYQPQHF	TGTGCCAGCAGCCCAGGGGTTGGGGCCTATCAGCCCCAGCATTTT
few	-	TRBJ2-7	TRBV11-2	CASSLTPLRQRDEQYF	TGTGCCAGCAGCTTAACCCCGCTTCGTCAACGGGACGAGCAGTACTTC
many	-	TRBJ1-2	TRBV28	CASGNYGYTF	TGTGCCAGCGGCAACTATGGCTACACCTTC
many	TRBD2	TRBJ2-5	TRBV29-1	CSVEGTSGSLETQYF	TGCAGCGTTGAAGGGACTAGCGGGAGTTTGGAGACCCAGTACTTC
many	-	TRBJ2-4	TRBV12-3/TRBV12-4	CASSLVLWGAKNIQYF	TGTGCCAGCAGTTTAGTTCTCTGGGGAGCCAAAAACATTCAGTACTTC
many	-	TRBJ1-2	TRBV6-6	CASSYSGQTYTF	TGTGCCAGCAGTTACTCGGGCCAAACCTACACCTTC